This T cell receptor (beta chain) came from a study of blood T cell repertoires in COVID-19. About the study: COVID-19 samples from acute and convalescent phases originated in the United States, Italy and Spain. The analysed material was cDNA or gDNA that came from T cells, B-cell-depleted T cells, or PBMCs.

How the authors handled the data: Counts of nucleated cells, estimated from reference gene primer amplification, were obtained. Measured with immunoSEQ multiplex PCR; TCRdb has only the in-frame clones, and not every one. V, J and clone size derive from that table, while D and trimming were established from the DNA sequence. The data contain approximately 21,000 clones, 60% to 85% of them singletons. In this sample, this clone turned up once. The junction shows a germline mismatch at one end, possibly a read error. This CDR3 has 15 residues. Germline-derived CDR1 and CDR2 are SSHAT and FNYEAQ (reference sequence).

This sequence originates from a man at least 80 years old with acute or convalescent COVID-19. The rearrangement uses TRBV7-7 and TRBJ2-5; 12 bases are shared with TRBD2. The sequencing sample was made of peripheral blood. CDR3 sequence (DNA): TGTGCTAGCAGCCTCGGGACTAGCGGGCAAGAGACCCAGTACTTC. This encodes CASSLGTSGQETQYF.